Listed below are T cell receptor beta chains from one sample, sequenced in a study of T-cell memory formation after mild COVID-19. TCRdb reprocessed the 5' RACE reads via MiXCR and lists one record per CDR3 protein. The top ten hold about a fifth of the sample, which has about 350,000 distinct CDR3 sequences, roughly 13% seen once. Specimen: PBMCs or a T cell subset sorted from them (not recorded which). Receptors were obtained from a young man who had mild COVID-19 (a few samples of this study predate the infection). Cell type and time point are not known. The CDR3 runs from the conserved cysteine through the conserved F or W. The D gene is left open where the match is weak. For some rows the clone size is stated as once, few or many, or as a class when expanded; others skip it.

v_call	j_call	clone_size	d_call	cdr3_aa	cdr3_nt
TRBV18	TRBJ2-5	many	.	CASSPAGNQETQYF	TGTGCCAGCTCACCAGCGGGGAACCAAGAGACCCAGTACTTC
TRBV7-2	TRBJ2-7	.	.	CASRSQENYEQYF	TGTGCCAGCAGGAGCCAGGAGAACTACGAGCAGTACTTC
TRBV7-7	TRBJ2-5	few	.	CASSVIGFQETQYF	TGTGCCAGCAGCGTCATAGGTTTCCAAGAGACCCAGTACTTC
TRBV6-2/TRBV6-3	TRBJ2-5	.	.	CASSYSMGTQYF	TGTGCCAGCAGTTACTCGATGGGGACCCAGTACTTC
TRBV7-8	TRBJ2-5	.	.	CASSFLTAAQETQYF	TGTGCCAGCAGCTTTCTCACAGCGGCCCAAGAGACCCAGTACTTC
TRBV12-3/TRBV12-4	TRBJ2-1	few	.	CASNDNEQFF	TGTGCCAGCAATGACAATGAGCAGTTCTTC
TRBV7-2	TRBJ2-7	few	.	CASSLRRDYEQYF	TGTGCCAGCAGCTTACGCAGGGACTACGAGCAGTACTTC
TRBV18	TRBJ2-1	few	.	CASSLLERNEQFF	TGTGCCAGCTCACTTCTAGAGAGGAATGAGCAGTTCTTC
TRBV4-1	TRBJ1-1	few	.	CASSQTAPGTEAFF	TGCGCCAGCAGCCAAACCGCCCCAGGCACTGAAGCTTTCTTT
TRBV3-1	TRBJ2-1	few	.	CASSREGEGEQFF	TGTGCCAGCAGCCGAGAGGGGGAAGGGGAGCAGTTCTTC
TRBV5-1	TRBJ2-4	few	TRBD1	CASSLLLGQEQNIQYF	TGCGCCAGCAGCTTGCTCCTAGGACAGGAGCAAAACATTCAGTACTTC
TRBV20-1	TRBJ1-5	.	.	CSAATAAGHQPQHF	TGCAGTGCTGCGACAGCGGCCGGCCATCAGCCCCAGCATTTT
TRBV7-3	TRBJ2-2	.	.	CASSLSLTGTGELFF	TGTGCCAGCAGCTTATCCCTTACGGGCACCGGGGAGCTGTTTTTT
TRBV19	TRBJ1-1	few	.	CASSIGQVEAFF	TGTGCCAGTAGTATAGGCCAGGTTGAAGCTTTCTTT
TRBV12-3/TRBV12-4	TRBJ2-7	few	TRBD1	CASSSGTGPLYEQYF	TGTGCCAGCAGCTCCGGGACAGGGCCCCTCTACGAGCAGTACTTC
TRBV4-3	TRBJ1-2	.	.	CASSRERSIVANYGYTF	TGCGCCAGCAGCCGAGAAAGATCGATAGTAGCTAACTATGGCTACACCTTC
TRBV5-6	TRBJ2-1	.	TRBD2	CASSLDGLAGVYYNEQFF	TGTGCCAGCAGCTTGGATGGTCTAGCGGGGGTGTACTACAATGAGCAGTTCTTC
TRBV7-7	TRBJ1-3	few	.	CASSLFEGNTIYF	TGTGCTAGCAGCTTGTTTGAGGGAAACACCATATATTTT
TRBV3-1	TRBJ1-2	.	.	CASSQATFGYTF	TGTGCCAGCAGCCAAGCCACCTTTGGCTACACCTTC
TRBV20-1	TRBJ2-3	.	.	CSATIAKINTDTQYF	TGCAGTGCCACAATCGCTAAAATAAACACAGATACGCAGTATTTT
TRBV6-1	TRBJ2-3	.	.	CASFTGSTDTQYF	TGTGCCAGCTTTACAGGGAGCACAGATACGCAGTATTTT
TRBV2	TRBJ2-6	.	.	CASSTLTGANVLTF	TGTGCCAGCAGTACTTTGACTGGGGCCAACGTCCTGACTTTC
TRBV4-3	TRBJ2-1	few	TRBD2	CASSRLLAGDYNEQFF	TGCGCCAGCAGCCGCCTACTAGCGGGGGACTACAATGAGCAGTTCTTC
TRBV12-3/TRBV12-4	TRBJ1-6	many	TRBD1	CASSLAPDREGSPLHF	TGTGCCAGCAGTTTAGCGCCGGACAGGGAAGGTTCACCCCTCCACTTT
TRBV29-1	TRBJ2-4	few	TRBD2	CSVGGGLLAKNIQYF	TGCAGCGTCGGGGGGGGGCTTCTAGCCAAAAACATTCAGTACTTC
TRBV9	TRBJ2-3	.	.	CASSVETGTAQYF	TGTGCCAGCAGCGTAGAAACGGGGACTGCGCAGTATTTT
TRBV7-2	TRBJ1-4	few	TRBD1	CASSSQGGVEKLFF	TGTGCCAGCAGCTCCCAAGGGGGCGTTGAAAAACTGTTTTTT
TRBV4-2	TRBJ2-2	few	.	CASSQGPISRASTGELFF	TGTGCCAGCAGCCAAGGACCCATATCCAGGGCGAGCACCGGGGAGCTGTTTTTT
TRBV29-1	TRBJ2-3	few	TRBD1	CSATTGGTNTQYF	TGCAGCGCTACGACAGGGGGAACCAATACGCAGTATTTT
TRBV10-2	TRBJ2-1	.	TRBD1	CASRTTGVVNEQFF	TGCGCCAGCAGGACAACAGGGGTGGTCAATGAGCAGTTCTTC
TRBV3-2	TRBJ2-7	.	.	CASSQGGIRDEQYF	TGTGCCAGCAGCCAAGGGGGTATTCGGGACGAGCAGTACTTC
TRBV29-1	TRBJ1-2	few	.	CSADPAYGYTF	TGCAGCGCGGATCCCGCCTATGGCTACACCTTC
TRBV4-1	TRBJ2-7	.	TRBD1	CASSAEGTGSYEQYF	TGCGCCAGCAGCGCGGAGGGGACAGGCTCCTACGAGCAGTACTTC
TRBV3-1	TRBJ1-1	few	.	CASSLRTRRAFF	TGTGCCAGCAGCCTCCGGACCAGACGAGCTTTCTTT
TRBV6-1	TRBJ1-5	.	.	CASSPRRVPDQPQHF	TGTGCCAGCAGTCCCCGGAGGGTCCCCGATCAGCCCCAGCATTTT
TRBV18	TRBJ2-1	few	.	CASSPQGTSYNEQFF	TGTGCCAGCTCACCGCAGGGCACCTCCTACAATGAGCAGTTCTTC
TRBV4-1	TRBJ1-1	.	.	CASRGGRSLQAFF	TGCGCCAGCAGGGGAGGGCGCAGCCTCCAGGCTTTCTTT
TRBV27	TRBJ2-2	many	.	CASGYSDRTGELFF	TGTGCCAGCGGCTACTCCGACAGAACCGGGGAGCTGTTTTTT
TRBV20-1	TRBJ2-7	few	TRBD2	CSAAAVSGGTYEQYF	TGCAGTGCCGCCGCTGTTAGCGGGGGGACCTACGAGCAGTACTTC
TRBV12-3/TRBV12-4	TRBJ1-5	few	.	CASLYYNQPQHF	TGTGCCAGTCTGTATTATAATCAGCCCCAGCATTTT
TRBV6-1	TRBJ2-5	few	.	CASSESGGWETQYF	TGTGCCAGCAGTGAATCGGGCGGGTGGGAGACCCAGTACTTC
TRBV6-1	TRBJ1-6	.	.	CASSDLLRANSPLHF	TGTGCCAGCAGTGACCTACTCAGGGCCAATTCACCCCTCCACTTT
TRBV20-1	TRBJ2-3	few	.	CSALRGGTDTQYF	TGCAGTGCTCTCAGGGGTGGCACAGATACGCAGTATTTT
TRBV10-3	TRBJ2-3	few	TRBD1	CAIRDRVDTQYF	TGTGCCATCAGGGACAGGGTGGATACGCAGTATTTT
TRBV7-2	TRBJ2-5	many	.	CASSLPPSGVETQYF	TGTGCCAGCAGCTTACCCCCGTCGGGGGTAGAGACCCAGTACTTC
TRBV20-1	TRBJ1-1	.	.	CSASTQGNTEAFF	TGCAGTGCGAGTACACAGGGGAACACTGAAGCTTTCTTT
TRBV6-2/TRBV6-3	TRBJ2-5	few	TRBD2	CASSPAGLDQETQYF	TGTGCCAGCAGTCCTGCGGGACTAGACCAAGAGACCCAGTACTTC
TRBV20-1	TRBJ2-7	.	TRBD1	CSARDSGGYEQYF	TGCAGTGCTAGAGATTCAGGGGGCTACGAGCAGTACTTC
TRBV6-5	TRBJ1-1	.	.	CASSYPPTGRTFF	TGTGCCAGCAGTTACCCGCCAACAGGTCGCACTTTCTTT
TRBV7-8	TRBJ2-5	.	.	CASSLAGDRWETQYF	TGTGCCAGCAGCTTAGCGGGAGACAGATGGGAGACCCAGTACTTC
TRBV18	TRBJ1-3	few	.	CASSPSGGYSGNTIYF	TGTGCCAGCTCACCGTCGGGGGGTTACTCTGGAAACACCATATATTTT
TRBV2	TRBJ2-7	.	.	CASTEWAAAYEQYF	TGTGCCAGCACTGAATGGGCAGCCGCCTACGAGCAGTACTTC
TRBV4-3	TRBJ2-5	many	.	CASSQEIEGWETQYF	TGCGCCAGCAGCCAAGAGATCGAGGGGTGGGAGACCCAGTACTTC
TRBV4-3	TRBJ2-7	few	.	CASSQDFGLIYEQYF	TGCGCCAGCAGCCAAGATTTTGGCCTAATCTACGAGCAGTACTTC
TRBV10-3	TRBJ2-7	few	TRBD1	CAISLGQDSYEQYF	TGTGCCATCAGCTTAGGACAGGACTCCTACGAGCAGTACTTC
TRBV6-2/TRBV6-3	TRBJ1-6	.	.	CASSYSDRRSYNSPLHF	TGTGCCAGCAGTTACTCGGACCGCCGCTCCTATAATTCACCCCTCCACTTT
TRBV29-1	TRBJ2-2	.	TRBD1	CSVGDRGSGGELFF	TGCAGCGTTGGGGACAGGGGTTCAGGCGGGGAGCTGTTTTTT
TRBV5-1	TRBJ2-5	many	TRBD2	CASSLGGASETQYF	TGCGCCAGCAGCCTCGGGGGGGCATCAGAGACCCAGTACTTC
TRBV12-5	TRBJ1-5	.	TRBD1	CASGPRWTGHNQPQHF	TGTGCTAGTGGTCCCCGCTGGACAGGGCACAATCAGCCCCAGCATTTT
TRBV3-1	TRBJ1-2	few	.	CASSLLRGYGYTF	TGTGCCAGCAGCCTACTGAGAGGATATGGCTACACCTTC